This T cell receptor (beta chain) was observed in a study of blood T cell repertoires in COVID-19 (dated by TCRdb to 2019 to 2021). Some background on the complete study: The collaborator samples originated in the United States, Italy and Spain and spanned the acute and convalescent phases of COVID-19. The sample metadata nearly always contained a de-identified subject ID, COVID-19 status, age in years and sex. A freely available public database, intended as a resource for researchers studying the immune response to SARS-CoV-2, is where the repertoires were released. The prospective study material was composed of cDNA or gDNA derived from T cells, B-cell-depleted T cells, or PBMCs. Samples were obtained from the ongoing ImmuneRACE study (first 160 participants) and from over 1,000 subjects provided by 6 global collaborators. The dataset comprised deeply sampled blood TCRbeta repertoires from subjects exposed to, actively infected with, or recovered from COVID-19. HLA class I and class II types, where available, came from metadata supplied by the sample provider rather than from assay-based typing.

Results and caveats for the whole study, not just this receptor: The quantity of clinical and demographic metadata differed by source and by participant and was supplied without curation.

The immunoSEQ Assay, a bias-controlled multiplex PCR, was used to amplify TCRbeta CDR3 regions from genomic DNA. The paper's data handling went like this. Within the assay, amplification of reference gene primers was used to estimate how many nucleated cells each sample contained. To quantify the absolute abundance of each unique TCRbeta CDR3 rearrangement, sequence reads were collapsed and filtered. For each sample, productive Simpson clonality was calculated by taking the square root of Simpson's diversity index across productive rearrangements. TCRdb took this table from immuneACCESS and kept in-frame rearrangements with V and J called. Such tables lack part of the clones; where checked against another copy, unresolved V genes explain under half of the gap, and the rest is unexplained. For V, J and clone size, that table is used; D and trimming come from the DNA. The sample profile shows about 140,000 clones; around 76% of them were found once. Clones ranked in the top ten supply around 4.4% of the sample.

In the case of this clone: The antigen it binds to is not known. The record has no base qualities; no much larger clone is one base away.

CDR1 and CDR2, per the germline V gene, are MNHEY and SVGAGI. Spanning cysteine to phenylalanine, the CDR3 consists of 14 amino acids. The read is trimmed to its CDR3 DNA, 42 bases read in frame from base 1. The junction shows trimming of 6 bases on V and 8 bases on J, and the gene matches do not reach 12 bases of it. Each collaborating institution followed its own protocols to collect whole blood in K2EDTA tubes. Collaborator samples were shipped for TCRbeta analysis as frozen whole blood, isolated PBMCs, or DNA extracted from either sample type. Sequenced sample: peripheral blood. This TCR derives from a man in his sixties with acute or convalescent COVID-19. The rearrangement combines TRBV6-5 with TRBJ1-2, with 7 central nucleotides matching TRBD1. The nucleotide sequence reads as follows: TGTGCCAGCAGCATCGGGACAGCTATTCTAGGCTACACCTTC. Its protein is CASSIGTAILGYTF.